A selection of T cell receptor beta chains follows, all from one sample in a study of control samples from healthy donors and cancer patients. The method was immunoSEQ multiplex PCR; TCRdb's version includes in-frame clones alone and lacks a portion of them. The profile shows about 160,000 clones, around 96% of them singletons. The sequencing sample was made of blood. The receptors were sampled from a young woman in good health. The CDR3 runs from the conserved cysteine through the conserved F or W. Each record gives: V gene, clone size, D gene, J gene, CDR3 DNA, CDR3 protein. A D gene is named only where the DNA matches it firmly. Clone sizes are given selectively: once, few, many, or a class where the clone is expanded.

>TRBV19|-|-|TRBJ2-5
TGTGCCAGTAGTGAGGGGTCTCAAGAGACCCAGTACTTC
CASSEGSQETQYF
>TRBV28|-|-|TRBJ1-1
TGTGCCAGCACCTCCCCAAGGAGCCTGAACACTGAAGCTTTCTTT
CASTSPRSLNTEAFF
>TRBV27|-|-|TRBJ2-5
TGTGCCAGCAGTCCCCAGGGGGGCCCCCGCCAAGAGACCCAGTACTTC
CASSPQGGPRQETQYF
>TRBV4-2|once|TRBD2|TRBJ2-2
TGTGCCAGCAGCCAGACGGCGGGAGAGAACACCGGGGAGCTGTTTTTT
CASSQTAGENTGELFF
>TRBV28|-|TRBD1|TRBJ2-6
TGTGCCAGCAGTCAAGGACAGGGGGCTCGGTCTGGGGCCAACGTCCTGACTTTC
CASSQGQGARSGANVLTF
>TRBV29-1|once|TRBD1|TRBJ2-7
TGCAGCGTTTGGGGGACAGGGAGGGCCCAGACTGACGAGCAGTACTTC
CSVWGTGRAQTDEQYF
>TRBV2|-|-|TRBJ1-3
TGTGCCAGCAGCCGCCGCGCAGCAGGAGGAAACACCATATATTTT
CASSRRAAGGNTIYF
>TRBV2|-|-|TRBJ1-2
TGTGCCAGCAGTGAGTTAAACTATGGCTACACCTTC
CASSELNYGYTF
>TRBV5-5|once|TRBD1|TRBJ1-3
TGTGCCAGCAGCCCACAGGGGGCCCTCTCTGGAAACACCATATATTTT
CASSPQGALSGNTIYF
>TRBV19|-|TRBD1|TRBJ2-2
TGTGCCAGTAGCGCCGCAGGGGGTATTCACGGGGAGCTGTTTTTT
CASSAAGGIHGELFF
>TRBV6-5|-|TRBD1|TRBJ1-6
TGTGCCAGCAGTTACGAGGGACAGAGAAATTCACCCCTCCACTTT
CASSYEGQRNSPLHF
>TRBV3-1/TRBV3-2|-|TRBD1|TRBJ1-1
TGTGCCAGCAGCCAAACAGGGGGCAACACTGAAGCTTTCTTT
CASSQTGGNTEAFF
>TRBV12-5|few|-|TRBJ1-1
TGTGCTAGTGGTTTGGTACGGGGGATGGGTCGGGACACTGAAGCTTTCTTT
CASGLVRGMGRDTEAFF
>TRBV30|once|TRBD1|TRBJ1-6
TGTGCCTGGAGGCTCAAGAGACAGGGTAATTCACCCCTCCACTTT
CAWRLKRQGNSPLHF
>TRBV4-1|-|-|TRBJ2-5
TGCGCCAGCAGCCACCACCCGGGACAACGCCAAGAGACCCAGTACTTC
CASSHHPGQRQETQYF
>TRBV5-1|-|TRBD2|TRBJ2-2
TGCGCCAGCAGCGGAACTAGCGGGAACACCGGGGAGCTGTTTTTT
CASSGTSGNTGELFF
>TRBV24-1|-|-|TRBJ1-2
TGTGCCACCAGTGATCGTTTTGGCTACACCTTC
CATSDRFGYTF
>TRBV3-1/TRBV3-2|-|-|TRBJ2-3
TGTGCCAGCAGCCCCTGGAATAGCGGAGATACGCAGTATTTT
CASSPWNSGDTQYF
>TRBV6-5|-|-|TRBJ2-5
TGTGCCAGCAGTTACCGCCAGGGCGGAGAGACCCAGTACTTC
CASSYRQGGETQYF
>TRBV9|-|TRBD1|TRBJ1-1
TGTGCCAGCAGCGTCAGGGGGGAGGACACTGAAGCTTTCTTT
CASSVRGEDTEAFF
>TRBV7-2|once|-|TRBJ1-5
TGTGCCAGCAGCGGAGATCCCAATCAGCCCCAGCATTTT
CASSGDPNQPQHF
>TRBV24-1|-|-|TRBJ1-5
TGTGCCACCAGTGATTGGGGGTGGGGACAGCCCCAGCATTTT
CATSDWGWGQPQHF
>TRBV30|-|-|TRBJ2-1
TGTGCCTGGAGGGTGAGGGGGGCCGTCGATGAGCAGTTCTTC
CAWRVRGAVDEQFF
>TRBV4-1|-|-|TRBJ2-3
TGCGCCAGCAGCCAAGAACCCGCCGTCCCAGATACGCAGTATTTT
CASSQEPAVPDTQYF
>TRBV5-1|-|-|TRBJ2-7
TGCGCCAGCAGTTGGATAGGGGGGCACGAGCAGTACTTC
CASSWIGGHEQYF
>TRBV6-5|-|TRBD1|TRBJ2-7
TGTGCCAGCACCCGAGGGACAGGGGACTACGAGCAGTACTTC
CASTRGTGDYEQYF
>TRBV5-1|-|-|TRBJ1-4
TGCGCCAGCAGCTTGGCTCGGGATACTAATGAAAAACTGTTTTTT
CASSLARDTNEKLFF
>TRBV11-2|few|TRBD2|TRBJ2-1
TGTGCCAGCAGCGCCAGACTAGCGTTTGAGCAGTTCTTC
CASSARLAFEQFF
>TRBV5-1|-|-|TRBJ2-2
TGCGCCAGCAAAGTGACCGGGGAGCTGTTTTTT
CASKVTGELFF
>TRBV28|-|TRBD1|TRBJ1-2
TGTGCCAGCAGGCTGGGCCAGGGGGGAAACTATGGCTACACCTTC
CASRLGQGGNYGYTF
>TRBV5-1|-|TRBD2|TRBJ2-1
TGCGCCAGCAGCTTTAGCGGGACCTCCTACAATGAGCAGTTCTTC
CASSFSGTSYNEQFF
>TRBV29-1|-|TRBD1|TRBJ2-1
TGCAGTATTCTCCGGGACAGGGGAAACAATGAGCAGTTCTTC
CSILRDRGNNEQFF
>TRBV7-9|-|-|TRBJ2-1
TGTGCCAGCAGCTTAAACGGGGCGGACAGTTACAATGAGCAGTTCTTC
CASSLNGADSYNEQFF
>TRBV28|-|-|TRBJ2-7
TGTGCCAGCAGGCTACGGGGGTCCGCCTACGAGCAGTACTTC
CASRLRGSAYEQYF
>TRBV20-1|-|-|TRBJ1-2
TGCAGTGCTAGTGCAGGATCCCTCAGAGAAGGCTACACCTTC
CSASAGSLREGYTF
>TRBV4-1|once|-|TRBJ2-2
TGCGCCAGCAGTCAAGATCTGGTGGCCGGGGAGCTGTTTTTT
CASSQDLVAGELFF
>TRBV15|-|-|TRBJ1-1
TGTGCCACCAGCCTAGGACTGAACACTGAAGCTTTCTTT
CATSLGLNTEAFF
>TRBV5-1|few|TRBD2|TRBJ2-3
TGCGCCAGCAGCTTGGAAGCGGGGGGGAGCACAGATACGCAGTATTTT
CASSLEAGGSTDTQYF
>TRBV14|-|-|TRBJ1-4
TGTGCCAGCAGTTTTACGGGCGGCGGGAAACTGTTTTTT
CASSFTGGGKLFF
>TRBV5-1|-|-|TRBJ2-4
TGCGCCAGCAGCGACCTGAGATCAGCCAAAAACATTCAGTACTTC
CASSDLRSAKNIQYF
>TRBV5-1|-|-|TRBJ1-4
TGCGCCAGCAGCTTGGGGGGCATTCATTCCTATTTCCCTAATGAAAAACTGTTTTTT
CASSLGGIHSYFPNEKLFF
>TRBV4-2|-|TRBD2|TRBJ2-5
TGTGCCAGCAGCCCAGGACTAGCGGGAGGGTGGGTGGAGACCCAGTACTTC
CASSPGLAGGWVETQYF
>TRBV18|-|TRBD1|TRBJ2-5
TGTGCCAGCTCACACAGGGGGCAAGAGACCCAGTACTTC
CASSHRGQETQYF
>TRBV28|-|-|TRBJ1-3
TGTGCCAGCAGTTCCGGAGGAAACTCTGGAAACACCATATATTTT
CASSSGGNSGNTIYF
>TRBV10-3|-|-|TRBJ1-4
TGTGCCATCAGTGAGTGGGGTACTGAAAAACTGTTTTTT
CAISEWGTEKLFF
>TRBV5-1|once|-|TRBJ2-2
TGCGCCAGCAGCTTGAGGCAGGGTGGCAACACCGGGGAGCTGTTTTTT
CASSLRQGGNTGELFF